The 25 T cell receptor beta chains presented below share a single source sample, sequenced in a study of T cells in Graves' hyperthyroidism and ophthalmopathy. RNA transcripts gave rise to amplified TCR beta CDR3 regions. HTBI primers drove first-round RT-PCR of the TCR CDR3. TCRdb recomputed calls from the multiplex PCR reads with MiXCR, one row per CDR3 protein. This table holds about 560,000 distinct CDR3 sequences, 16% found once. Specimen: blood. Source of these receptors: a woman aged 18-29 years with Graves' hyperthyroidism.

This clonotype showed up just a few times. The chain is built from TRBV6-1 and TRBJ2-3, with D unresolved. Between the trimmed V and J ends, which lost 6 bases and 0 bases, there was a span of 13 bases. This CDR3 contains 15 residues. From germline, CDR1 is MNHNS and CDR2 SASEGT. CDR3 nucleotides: TGTGCCAGCAGCCCCGAGGATTTAAGCACAGATACGCAGTATTTT. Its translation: CASSPEDLSTDTQYF.

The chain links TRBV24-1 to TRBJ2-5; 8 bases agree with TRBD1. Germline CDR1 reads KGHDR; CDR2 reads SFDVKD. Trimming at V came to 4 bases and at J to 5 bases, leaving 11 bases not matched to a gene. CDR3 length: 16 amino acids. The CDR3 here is CATSEPTGEEGETQYF. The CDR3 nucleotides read TGTGCCACCAGTGAGCCGACAGGGGAAGAAGGGGAGACCCAGTACTTC.

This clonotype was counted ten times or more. CDR3 residues: CASSPDQGGQPQHF. The CDR3 DNA reads TGCGCCAGCAGCCCGGACCAGGGCGGGCAGCCCCAGCATTTT. This chain connects TRBV5-1 to TRBJ1-5, with TRBD1 as a possible D gene (5 bases). The CDR3 covers 14 residues. Per the germline V gene, CDR1 is SGHRS and CDR2 is YFSETQ. V was shortened by 4 bases and J by 7 bases, with 15 bases between the two germline ends.

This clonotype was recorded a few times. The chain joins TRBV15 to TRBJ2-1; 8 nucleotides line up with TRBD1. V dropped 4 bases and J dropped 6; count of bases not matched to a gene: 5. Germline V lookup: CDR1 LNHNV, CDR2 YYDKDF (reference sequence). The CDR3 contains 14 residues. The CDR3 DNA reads TGTGCCACCAGCACCCTAGGACAGGGCAATGAGCAGTTCTTC. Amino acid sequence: CATSTLGQGNEQFF.

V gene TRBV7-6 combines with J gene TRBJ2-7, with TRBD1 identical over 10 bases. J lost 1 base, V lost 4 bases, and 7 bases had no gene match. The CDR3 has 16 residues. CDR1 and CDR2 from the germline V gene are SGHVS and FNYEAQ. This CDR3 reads CASSSVGQGVSYEQYF. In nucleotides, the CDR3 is TGTGCCAGCAGCTCCGTAGGACAGGGGGTTTCCTACGAGCAGTACTTC.

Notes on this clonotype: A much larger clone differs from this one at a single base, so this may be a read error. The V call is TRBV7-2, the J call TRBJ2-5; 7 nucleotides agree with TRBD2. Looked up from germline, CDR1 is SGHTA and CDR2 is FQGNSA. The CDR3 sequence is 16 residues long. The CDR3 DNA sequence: TGTGCCAGCAGCTCCCGAACCCTCGGGGGGAGAGAGGCCCAGTACTTC. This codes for CASSSRTLGGREAQYF.

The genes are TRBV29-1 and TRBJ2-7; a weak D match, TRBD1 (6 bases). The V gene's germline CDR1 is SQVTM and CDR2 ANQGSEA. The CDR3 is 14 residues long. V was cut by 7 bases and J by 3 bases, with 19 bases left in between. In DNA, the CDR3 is TGCAGCGCAATACAGGGCATTTCGAGCTACGAGCAGTACTTC. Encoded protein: CSAIQGISSYEQYF.

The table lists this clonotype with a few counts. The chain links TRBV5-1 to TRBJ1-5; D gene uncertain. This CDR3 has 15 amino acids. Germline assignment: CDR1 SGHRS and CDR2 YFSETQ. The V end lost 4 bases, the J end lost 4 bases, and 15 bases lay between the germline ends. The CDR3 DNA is TGCGCCAGCAGCATAGACATAGGGAAAAATCAGCCCCAGCATTTT. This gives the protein CASSIDIGKNQPQHF.

Here the CDR3 DNA reads TGTGCCAGCAGCTTAGAAGTGCCTGGAAACACCATATATTTT. Amino acids: CASSLEVPGNTIYF. The chain carries TRBV7-2 and TRBJ1-3, with D hard to call. Trimming cost V 1 base and J 2 bases, with 6 bases left between them. Germline CDR1 SGHTA, CDR2 FQGNSA. This CDR3 spans 14 amino acids.

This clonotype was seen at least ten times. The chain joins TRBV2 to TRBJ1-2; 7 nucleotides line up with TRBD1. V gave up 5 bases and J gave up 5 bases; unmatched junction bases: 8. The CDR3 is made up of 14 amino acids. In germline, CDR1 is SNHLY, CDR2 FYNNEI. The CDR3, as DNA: TGTGCCAGCAGTCCTAAGGACAGGATTTATGGCTACACCTTC. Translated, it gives CASSPKDRIYGYTF.

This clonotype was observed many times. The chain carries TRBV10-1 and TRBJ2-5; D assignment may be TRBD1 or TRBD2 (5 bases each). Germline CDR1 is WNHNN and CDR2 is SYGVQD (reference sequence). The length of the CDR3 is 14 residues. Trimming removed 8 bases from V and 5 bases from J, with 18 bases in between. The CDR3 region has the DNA TGCGCCAGCGGGGACCCGGGACGAGGGGAGACCCAGTACTTC. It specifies CASGDPGRGETQYF.

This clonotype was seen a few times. CDR3 nucleotides: TGTGCCAGCAGTTACGTCATGGGGCCGAACGCTAATTCACCCCTCCACTTT. This translates into CASSYVMGPNANSPLHF. The chain combines TRBV6-2 or TRBV6-3 with TRBJ1-6, with D perhaps matching TRBD1 (5 bases). The CDR3 runs 17 residues. The ends were cut back, 2 bases at V and 6 bases at J, with 17 bases in the middle. Germline assignment: CDR1 MNHEY and CDR2 SVGEGT.

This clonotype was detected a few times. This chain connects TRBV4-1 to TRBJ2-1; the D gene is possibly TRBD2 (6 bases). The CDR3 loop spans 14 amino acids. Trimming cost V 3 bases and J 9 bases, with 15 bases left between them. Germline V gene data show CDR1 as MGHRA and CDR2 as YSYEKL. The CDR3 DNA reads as TGCGCCAGCAGCCAGTGGGGACTGGCGGGTGAGCAGTTCTTC. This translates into CASSQWGLAGEQFF.

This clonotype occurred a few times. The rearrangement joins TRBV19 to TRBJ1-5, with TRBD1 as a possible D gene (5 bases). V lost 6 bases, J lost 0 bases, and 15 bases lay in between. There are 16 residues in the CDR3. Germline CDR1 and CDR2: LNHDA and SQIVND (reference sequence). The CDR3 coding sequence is TGTGCCAGTAGAGACTTCGGCAGGGTTAGCAATCAGCCCCAGCATTTT. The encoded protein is CASRDFGRVSNQPQHF.

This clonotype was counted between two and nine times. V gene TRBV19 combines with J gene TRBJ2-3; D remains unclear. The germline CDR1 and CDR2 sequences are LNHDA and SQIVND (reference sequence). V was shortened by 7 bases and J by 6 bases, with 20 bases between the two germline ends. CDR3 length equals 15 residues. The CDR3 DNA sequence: TGTGCCAGTACTACCCTCCCAGGCCCTTTGGATACGCAGTATTTT. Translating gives CASTTLPGPLDTQYF.

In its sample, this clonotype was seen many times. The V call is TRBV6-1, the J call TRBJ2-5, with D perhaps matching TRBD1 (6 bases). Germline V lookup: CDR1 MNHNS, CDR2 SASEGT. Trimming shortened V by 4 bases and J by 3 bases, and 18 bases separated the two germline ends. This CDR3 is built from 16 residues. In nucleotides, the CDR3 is TGTGCCAGCAGTGGAGGGCCCCGGGACATAAAAGAGACCCAGTACTTC. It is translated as CASSGGPRDIKETQYF.

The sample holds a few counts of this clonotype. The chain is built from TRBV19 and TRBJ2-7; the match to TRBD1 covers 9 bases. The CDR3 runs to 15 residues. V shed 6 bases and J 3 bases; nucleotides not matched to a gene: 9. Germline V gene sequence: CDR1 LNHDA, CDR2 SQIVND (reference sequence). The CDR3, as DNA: TGTGCCAGTAGCCGAGGACAGGGGATAATCTACGAGCAGTACTTC. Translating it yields CASSRGQGIIYEQYF.

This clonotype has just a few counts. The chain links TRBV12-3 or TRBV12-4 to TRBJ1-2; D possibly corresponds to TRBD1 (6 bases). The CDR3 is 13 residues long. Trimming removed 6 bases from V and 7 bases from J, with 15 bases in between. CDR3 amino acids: CASRTTGWRGYTF. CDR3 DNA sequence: TGTGCCAGCAGAACAACAGGGTGGCGTGGCTACACCTTC.

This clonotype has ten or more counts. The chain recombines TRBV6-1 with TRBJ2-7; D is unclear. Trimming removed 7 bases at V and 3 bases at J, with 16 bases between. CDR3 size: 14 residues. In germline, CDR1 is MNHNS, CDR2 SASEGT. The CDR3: CASTVVGPHYEQYF. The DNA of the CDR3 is TGTGCCAGCACAGTGGTGGGCCCACACTACGAGCAGTACTTC.

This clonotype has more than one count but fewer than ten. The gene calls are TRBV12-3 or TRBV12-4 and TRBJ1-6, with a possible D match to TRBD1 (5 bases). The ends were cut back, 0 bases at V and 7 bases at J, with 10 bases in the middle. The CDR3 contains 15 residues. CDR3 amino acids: CASSLARGGNSPLHF. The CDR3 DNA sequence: TGTGCCAGCAGTTTAGCTCGGGGCGGGAATTCACCCCTCCACTTT.

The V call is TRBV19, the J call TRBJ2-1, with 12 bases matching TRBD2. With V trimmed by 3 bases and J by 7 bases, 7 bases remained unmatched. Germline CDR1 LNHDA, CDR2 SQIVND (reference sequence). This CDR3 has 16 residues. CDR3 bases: TGTGCCAGTAGTATCCAGGGACTAGCGGGTTTTAATGAGCAGTTCTTC. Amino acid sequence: CASSIQGLAGFNEQFF.

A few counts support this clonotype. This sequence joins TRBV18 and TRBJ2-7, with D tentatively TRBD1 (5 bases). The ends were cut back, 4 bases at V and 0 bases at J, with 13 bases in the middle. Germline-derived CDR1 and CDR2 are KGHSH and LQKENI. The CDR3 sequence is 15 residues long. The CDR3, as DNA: TGTGCCAGCTCACAGCTACACAGGAGCTCCTACGAGCAGTACTTC. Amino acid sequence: CASSQLHRSSYEQYF.

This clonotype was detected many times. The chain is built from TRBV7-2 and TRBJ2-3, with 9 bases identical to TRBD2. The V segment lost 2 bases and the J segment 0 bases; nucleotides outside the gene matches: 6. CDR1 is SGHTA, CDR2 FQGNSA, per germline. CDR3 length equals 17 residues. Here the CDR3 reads CASSLRASGTSTDTQYF. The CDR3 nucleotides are TGTGCCAGCAGCTTAAGGGCTAGCGGGACTAGCACAGATACGCAGTATTTT.

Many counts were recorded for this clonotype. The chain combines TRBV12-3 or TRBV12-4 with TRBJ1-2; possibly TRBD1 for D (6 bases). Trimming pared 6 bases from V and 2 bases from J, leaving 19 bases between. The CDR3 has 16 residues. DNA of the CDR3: TGTGCCAGCAGACACAGGCCGGCAGGGACAAACTATGGCTACACCTTC. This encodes CASRHRPAGTNYGYTF.

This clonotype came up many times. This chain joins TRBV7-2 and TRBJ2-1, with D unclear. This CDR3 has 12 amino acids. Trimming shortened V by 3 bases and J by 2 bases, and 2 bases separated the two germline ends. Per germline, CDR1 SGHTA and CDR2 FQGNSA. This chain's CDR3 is CASSFAYNEQFF. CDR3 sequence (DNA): TGTGCCAGCAGCTTTGCCTACAATGAGCAGTTCTTC.